The rows below give T cell receptor beta chains drawn from one sample of a study of blood T cells in healthy people across ages. TCRdb reanalysed the 5' RACE reads using MiXCR and keeps one entry per CDR3 protein. Here the sample spans about 670,000 distinct CDR3 sequences, roughly half being singletons. Sequenced sample: blood. The receptor set was obtained from a woman of 80 years or more in good health. Each CDR3 is given with its conserved first and last residue. Fields, in order: D gene, clone size, J gene, V gene, CDR3 protein, CDR3 DNA. A D gene is named only where the DNA matches it firmly. Where a row states a size, it is once, few, many or the class of an expanded clone; other rows omit it.

D: -
size: -
J: TRBJ1-2
V: TRBV5-1
CDR3: CASRENYGYTF
DNA: TGCGCCAGCAGGGAGAACTATGGCTACACCTTC

D: -
size: -
J: TRBJ1-1
V: TRBV9
CDR3: CASSGQQGLNTEAFF
DNA: TGTGCCAGCAGCGGACAACAGGGACTGAACACTGAAGCTTTCTTT

D: TRBD1
size: -
J: TRBJ2-7
V: TRBV3-1
CDR3: CASRGQGGAYEQYF
DNA: TGTGCCAGCAGGGGACAGGGAGGGGCCTACGAGCAGTACTTC

D: TRBD2
size: -
J: TRBJ2-3
V: TRBV12-3/TRBV12-4
CDR3: CASSLTSGAHAGTQYF
DNA: TGTGCCAGCAGCTTGACTAGCGGGGCTCACGCCGGCACGCAGTATTTT

D: TRBD2
size: -
J: TRBJ2-1
V: TRBV27
CDR3: CATLPGRGGREQFF
DNA: TGTGCTACACTCCCGGGGCGGGGGGGCCGCGAGCAGTTCTTC

D: TRBD1
size: once
J: TRBJ1-5
V: TRBV10-3
CDR3: CAISESGDRAHQPQHF
DNA: TGTGCCATCAGTGAGTCGGGGGACAGGGCCCATCAGCCCCAGCATTTT

D: -
size: few
J: TRBJ2-7
V: TRBV5-1
CDR3: CASRQGDLYEQYF
DNA: TGCGCCAGCCGCCAGGGCGACCTCTACGAGCAGTACTTC

D: -
size: -
J: TRBJ1-1
V: TRBV2
CDR3: CASNTRVYTEAFF
DNA: TGTGCCAGCAACACCAGGGTTTACACTGAAGCTTTCTTT

D: -
size: -
J: TRBJ2-3
V: TRBV30
CDR3: CAWNRETTTGTQYF
DNA: TGTGCCTGGAATCGGGAGACGACGACCGGTACGCAGTATTTT

D: -
size: many
J: TRBJ2-2
V: TRBV12-3/TRBV12-4
CDR3: CATGRRAGELFF
DNA: TGTGCCACGGGGAGGAGGGCCGGGGAGCTGTTTTTT

D: -
size: -
J: TRBJ2-7
V: TRBV12-3/TRBV12-4
CDR3: CASSPRHRGFREQYF
DNA: TGTGCCAGCAGTCCCAGGCATCGCGGGTTCCGCGAGCAGTACTTC

D: -
size: -
J: TRBJ2-3
V: TRBV11-1
CDR3: CASSPRQALSTDTQYF
DNA: TGTGCCAGCAGCCCAAGACAGGCCCTCTCCACAGATACGCAGTATTTT

D: -
size: many
J: TRBJ1-6
V: TRBV5-1
CDR3: CASSLTAVKGTLHF
DNA: TGCGCCAGCAGCTTGACGGCAGTCAAAGGCACCCTCCACTTT

D: TRBD1
size: once
J: TRBJ1-4
V: TRBV12-3/TRBV12-4
CDR3: CASSLQPGTAAGGYNEKLFF
DNA: TGTGCCAGCAGCCTTCAGCCCGGGACAGCTGCCGGAGGATATAATGAAAAACTGTTTTTT

D: -
size: -
J: TRBJ2-3
V: TRBV20-1
CDR3: CSARDLSQGYSTDTQYF
DNA: TGCAGTGCTAGGGATCTTTCACAGGGATATAGCACAGATACGCAGTATTTT

D: -
size: few
J: TRBJ2-1
V: TRBV15
CDR3: CATSRDAGSYNEQFF
DNA: TGTGCCACCAGCAGAGATGCAGGGAGCTACAATGAGCAGTTCTTC

D: -
size: -
J: TRBJ2-4
V: TRBV28
CDR3: CASADLIAKNIQYF
DNA: TGTGCCAGCGCCGATTTGATAGCCAAAAACATTCAGTACTTC

D: -
size: many
J: TRBJ2-1
V: TRBV7-2
CDR3: CASSFRLGDEQFF
DNA: TGTGCCAGCAGCTTCCGGCTCGGGGATGAGCAGTTCTTC

D: -
size: -
J: TRBJ2-3
V: TRBV28
CDR3: CASSFTIPDTQYF
DNA: TGTGCCAGCAGTTTTACCATCCCAGATACGCAGTATTTT

D: TRBD1
size: many
J: TRBJ2-1
V: TRBV11-3
CDR3: CASLPGQVANEQFF
DNA: TGTGCCAGCCTGCCGGGACAGGTCGCCAATGAGCAGTTCTTC

D: -
size: -
J: TRBJ2-1
V: TRBV24-1
CDR3: CATSVWNEEQFF
DNA: TGTGCCACCAGTGTGTGGAACGAAGAGCAGTTCTTC

D: -
size: -
J: TRBJ2-1
V: TRBV4-2
CDR3: CASSQDLAGSYNERFF
DNA: TGTGCCAGCAGTCAAGATTTGGCAGGCTCCTACAATGAGCGGTTCTTC

D: TRBD1
size: many
J: TRBJ2-5
V: TRBV5-1
CDR3: CASSQLTGQETQYF
DNA: TGCGCCAGCAGCCAGCTGACAGGGCAAGAGACCCAGTACTTC

D: -
size: many
J: TRBJ1-6
V: TRBV6-2/TRBV6-3
CDR3: CASSKGTDFNSPLHF
DNA: TGTGCCAGCAGCAAGGGGACGGACTTCAATTCACCCCTCCACTTT

D: -
size: once
J: TRBJ2-5
V: TRBV4-1
CDR3: CASSQGNTNKETQYF
DNA: TGCGCCAGCAGCCAAGGGAACACGAACAAAGAGACCCAGTACTTC

D: -
size: many
J: TRBJ2-4
V: TRBV20-1
CDR3: CSASTASLGIQYF
DNA: TGCAGTGCTAGTACGGCGAGCCTTGGCATTCAGTACTTC

D: -
size: -
J: TRBJ2-6
V: TRBV20-1
CDR3: CSARSGANVLTF
DNA: TGCAGTGCTAGGTCCGGGGCCAACGTCCTGACTTTC

D: -
size: -
J: TRBJ2-5
V: TRBV3-1
CDR3: CASRTSWDSSYNEQYF
DNA: TGTGCCAGCAGGACTAGCTGGGACAGCTCCTACAATGAGCAGTACTTC

D: -
size: -
J: TRBJ1-6
V: TRBV12-3/TRBV12-4
CDR3: CASSLRTVGSPLHF
DNA: TGTGCCAGCAGTTTAAGGACTGTCGGGTCACCCCTCCACTTT

D: TRBD2
size: -
J: TRBJ2-1
V: TRBV9
CDR3: CASSLQLAASYNELFF
DNA: TGTGCCAGCAGCTTACAACTAGCGGCCTCCTACAATGAGCTGTTCTTC

D: -
size: -
J: TRBJ2-2
V: TRBV10-3
CDR3: CAISESQSWGNTGELFF
DNA: TGTGCCATCAGTGAGTCTCAGTCTTGGGGGAACACCGGGGAGCTGTTTTTT

D: -
size: -
J: TRBJ2-7
V: TRBV2
CDR3: CASKYQRYEQYF
DNA: TGTGCCAGCAAATACCAGCGGTACGAGCAGTACTTC

D: TRBD1
size: -
J: TRBJ1-4
V: TRBV7-3
CDR3: CASSSPTGTTNEKLFF
DNA: TGTGCCAGCAGCTCCCCGACAGGGACCACTAATGAAAAACTGTTTTTT

D: -
size: -
J: TRBJ1-1
V: TRBV5-1
CDR3: CASSSNVGNTEAFF
DNA: TGCGCCAGCAGCTCGAATGTGGGGAACACTGAAGCTTTCTTT

D: -
size: -
J: TRBJ2-5
V: TRBV7-2
CDR3: CASSPYFGGGTPWYF
DNA: -

D: -
size: many
J: TRBJ2-7
V: TRBV28
CDR3: CASSRRGLDGKYF
DNA: TGTGCCAGCAGCCGGAGGGGCCTGGACGGGAAGTACTTC

D: TRBD1
size: -
J: TRBJ1-4
V: TRBV28
CDR3: CASSTISGTGYRKLFF
DNA: TGTGCCAGCAGTACCATCTCCGGGACAGGGTATAGAAAACTGTTTTTT

D: -
size: -
J: TRBJ1-1
V: TRBV7-9
CDR3: CASSLAASEAFF
DNA: TGTGCCAGCAGCTTAGCGGCAAGCGAAGCTTTCTTT

D: TRBD2
size: -
J: TRBJ2-1
V: TRBV20-1
CDR3: CSALDRGVSYNEQFF
DNA: TGCAGTGCTCTCGACCGGGGGGTCTCCTACAATGAGCAGTTCTTC

D: -
size: -
J: TRBJ2-7
V: TRBV28
CDR3: CASSLMAAGSYEQYF
DNA: TGTGCCAGCAGTTTAATGGCCGCTGGTTCCTACGAGCAGTACTTC

D: TRBD2
size: -
J: TRBJ2-1
V: TRBV7-2
CDR3: CASSTSSGGSGLYEQFF
DNA: TGTGCCAGCAGCACTTCTAGCGGGGGGTCCGGATTGTATGAGCAGTTCTTC

D: TRBD2
size: few
J: TRBJ2-5
V: TRBV12-5
CDR3: CASGRTSGSWQETQYF
DNA: TGTGCTAGTGGCCGGACTAGCGGGAGTTGGCAAGAGACCCAGTACTTC

D: TRBD1
size: -
J: TRBJ1-6
V: TRBV27
CDR3: CASSSGTGGAYSYNSPLHF
DNA: TGTGCCAGCAGTAGCGGGACAGGGGGCGCGTATTCCTATAATTCACCCCTCCACTTT

D: -
size: many
J: TRBJ2-7
V: TRBV5-1
CDR3: CASSLYGDEQYF
DNA: TGCGCCAGCAGCTTGTACGGGGACGAGCAGTACTTC

D: -
size: many
J: TRBJ2-5
V: TRBV5-1
CDR3: CASSPPVHVETQYF
DNA: TGCGCCAGCAGCCCACCGGTCCACGTAGAGACCCAGTACTTC

D: TRBD2
size: many
J: TRBJ2-5
V: TRBV5-1
CDR3: CASSFGLAGIQETQYF
DNA: TGCGCCAGCAGCTTCGGACTAGCGGGGATCCAAGAGACCCAGTACTTC

D: -
size: -
J: TRBJ2-7
V: TRBV13
CDR3: CASSSTFSYNEQYF
DNA: TGTGCCAGCAGCTCCACTTTCTCCTACAATGAGCAGTACTTC

D: TRBD2
size: -
J: TRBJ2-1
V: TRBV10-3
CDR3: CAISDPPSGSPTNEQFF
DNA: TGTGCCATCAGTGACCCTCCTAGCGGGAGCCCTACAAATGAGCAGTTCTTC

D: TRBD2
size: -
J: TRBJ2-1
V: TRBV20-1
CDR3: CSAFGLAISRNEQFF
DNA: TGCAGTGCTTTTGGACTAGCAATTTCAAGGAATGAGCAGTTCTTC

D: -
size: -
J: TRBJ1-1
V: TRBV20-1
CDR3: CSARLTAGWEAFF
DNA: TGCAGTGCTAGACTGACGGCAGGGTGGGAAGCTTTCTTT

D: TRBD1
size: -
J: TRBJ2-3
V: TRBV28
CDR3: CASSTGAAGTDTQYF
DNA: TGTGCCAGCAGTACAGGGGCCGCGGGCACAGATACGCAGTATTTT

D: -
size: -
J: TRBJ1-5
V: TRBV27
CDR3: CACMPDPPGAQHF
DNA: TGTGCCTGCATGCCTGACCCTCCAGGGGCCCAGCATTTT

D: -
size: -
J: TRBJ1-6
V: TRBV30
CDR3: CAWSRPAGGYNSPLHF
DNA: TGTGCCTGGAGTCGCCCAGCGGGGGGATATAATTCACCCCTCCACTTT

D: TRBD2
size: many
J: TRBJ2-7
V: TRBV12-3/TRBV12-4
CDR3: CASSFSGPSYEQYF
DNA: TGTGCCAGCAGTTTTAGCGGGCCGTCCTACGAGCAGTACTTC

D: TRBD1
size: -
J: TRBJ1-4
V: TRBV11-2
CDR3: CASSWTGTGDEKLFF
DNA: TGTGCCAGCAGCTGGACCGGGACAGGGGATGAAAAACTGTTTTTT

D: -
size: few
J: TRBJ2-2
V: TRBV3-1
CDR3: CASSHTRGFNTGELFF
DNA: TGTGCCAGCAGCCACACGAGGGGATTCAACACCGGGGAGCTGTTTTTT

D: TRBD1
size: few
J: TRBJ1-4
V: TRBV6-1
CDR3: CASRRDRGHEKLFF
DNA: TGTGCCAGCAGGAGAGACAGGGGGCATGAAAAACTGTTTTTT

D: -
size: -
J: TRBJ2-1
V: TRBV20-1
CDR3: CSAISGVNEQFF
DNA: TGCAGTGCTATAAGCGGAGTTAATGAGCAGTTCTTC

D: TRBD1
size: many
J: TRBJ1-6
V: TRBV10-3
CDR3: CAIGTGFNSPLHF
DNA: TGTGCCATCGGGACAGGGTTCAATTCACCCCTCCACTTT

D: TRBD2
size: -
J: TRBJ2-5
V: TRBV7-2
CDR3: CASSSGLAGGMLLAQYF
DNA: TGTGCCAGCAGCTCAGGACTAGCGGGGGGTATGTTGCTGGCCCAGTACTTC